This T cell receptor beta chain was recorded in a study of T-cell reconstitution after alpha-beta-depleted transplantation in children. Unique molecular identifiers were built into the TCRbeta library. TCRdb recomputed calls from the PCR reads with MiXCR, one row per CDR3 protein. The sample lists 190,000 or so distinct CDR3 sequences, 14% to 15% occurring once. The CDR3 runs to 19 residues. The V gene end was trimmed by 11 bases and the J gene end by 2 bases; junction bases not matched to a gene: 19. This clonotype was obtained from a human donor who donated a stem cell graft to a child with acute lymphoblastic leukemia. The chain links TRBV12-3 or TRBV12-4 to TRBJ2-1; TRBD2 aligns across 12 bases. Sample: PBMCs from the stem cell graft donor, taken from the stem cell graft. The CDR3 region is CAFSSLTSGSPRAYNEQFF. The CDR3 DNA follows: TGTGCCTTCAGTTCCCTGACTAGCGGGAGTCCAAGGGCCTACAATGAGCAGTTCTTC.